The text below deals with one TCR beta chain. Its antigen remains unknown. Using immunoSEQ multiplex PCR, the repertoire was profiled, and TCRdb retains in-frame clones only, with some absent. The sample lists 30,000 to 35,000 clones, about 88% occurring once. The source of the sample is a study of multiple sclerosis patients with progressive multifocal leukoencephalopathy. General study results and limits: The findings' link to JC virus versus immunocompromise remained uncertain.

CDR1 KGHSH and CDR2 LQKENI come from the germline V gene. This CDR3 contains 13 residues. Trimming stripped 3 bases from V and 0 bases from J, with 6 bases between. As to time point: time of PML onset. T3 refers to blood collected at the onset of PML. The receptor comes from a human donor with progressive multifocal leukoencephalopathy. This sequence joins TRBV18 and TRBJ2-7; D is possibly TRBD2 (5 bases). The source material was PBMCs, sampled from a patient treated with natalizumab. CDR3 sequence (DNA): TGTGCCAGCTCACCGGGAGACTCCTACGAGCAGTACTTC. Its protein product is CASSPGDSYEQYF.